This T cell receptor beta chain was captured in a study of T-cell reconstitution after alpha-beta-depleted transplantation in children. As it was prepared, the TCRbeta library received unique molecular identifiers. Each CDR3 protein gets one entry after TCRdb re-called the PCR reads with MiXCR. The table shows more than 75,000 distinct CDR3 sequences, with around 22% occurring only once. Turning to this clonotype: The antigen is unknown.

Notes on the study in general: A year post-transplant, T-cell counts and diversity derived mostly from newly produced T cells.

The V end was cut by 0 bases, the J end by 4 bases, with 7 bases between. The CDR3 sequence is 13 residues long. Germline assignment: CDR1 SGHDT and CDR2 YYEEEE. Specimen: PBMCs, collected before TCRalphabeta/CD19-depleted stem cell transplant. The chain is built from TRBV5-6 and TRBJ1-2, with D uncertain. The sequence was collected from a boy between 2 and 10 years old with acute lymphoblastic leukemia, due to receive a stem cell transplant. Here the CDR3 reads CASSLVSSYGYTF. In DNA form, the CDR3 reads TGTGCCAGCAGCTTGGTTTCCAGCTATGGCTACACCTTC. The variable domain in full, completed from reference TRBV5-6 and TRBJ1-2, reads DAGVTQSPTHLIKTRGQQVTLRCSPKSGHDTVSWYQQALGQGPQFIFQYYEEEERQRGNFPDRFSGHQFPNYSSELNVNALLLGDSALYLCASSLVSSYGYTFGSGTRLTVV.